This TCR beta chain originates from a study of T cells in Graves' hyperthyroidism and ophthalmopathy. Findings and limits, study-wide: The blood repertoire included most of the expanded thyroid clonotypes above 0.001.

The V and J ends lost 5 bases and 4 bases respectively, with 17 bases between them. CDR1 is MNHEY and CDR2 is SMNVEV in the germline V gene (reference sequence). There are 15 residues in the CDR3. Newly diagnosed hyperthyroidism patients aged 18 to 65 years had disease lasting under 2 months. It was RNA transcripts that yielded the amplified TCR beta CDR3 regions. The primer set for the first-round RT-PCR of the TCR CDR3 was HTBI. TCRdb re-derived calls from the multiplex PCR reads in MiXCR, one entry per CDR3 protein. The sample contains nearly 600,000 distinct CDR3 sequences, about 15% of which appear only once. This clonotype turned up a few times. Its antigen is still unknown.

The sequencing input was blood. The source is a woman aged 30 to 39 with Graves' hyperthyroidism that later progressed to Graves' ophthalmopathy. The chain uses TRBV27 and TRBJ2-5, with D tentatively TRBD1 or TRBD2 (5 bases each). CDR3 loop: CASSQFNRDVETQYF. The CDR3 DNA sequence: TGTGCCAGCAGTCAGTTTAATCGGGACGTAGAGACCCAGTACTTC.